This T cell receptor beta chain was sequenced during a study of cytomegalovirus exposure and HLA in healthy donors. Study results and limitations: It was 160 or so TCR beta chains that were listed as cytomegalovirus-associated. Most of the TCR beta V segments (in an earlier analysis) were productive either about 90% or about 30% of the time.

On this clone: Its antigen is currently unknown.

Primers for the PCR totalled 60 Vbeta and 13 Jbeta. Under the authors' procedure: A follow-up analysis tallied 86 million or so unique TCR beta chains, some 9.9 million shared. Generated by immunoSEQ multiplex PCR, the TCRdb table keeps only in-frame clones and is missing some. V and J calls and clone size come straight from that table; D and trimming were deduced from the DNA. The table records about 170,000 clones, approximately 84% of them present only once. The V end was cut by 3 bases, the J end by 2 bases, with 13 bases between. The CDR3 totals 16 residues. Per germline, CDR1 PRHDT and CDR2 FYEKMQ (reference sequence).

Source material: PBMCs. The chain joins TRBV13 to TRBJ2-2; the D is unclear. This TCR was recovered from a man between 18 and 29 years old in good health and CMV-seronegative. CDR3 amino acids: CASSFASRRNTGELFF. DNA for the CDR3: TGTGCCAGCAGCTTTGCGAGTCGTAGAAACACCGGGGAGCTGTTTTTT.